What follows describes a single T cell receptor beta chain. All participating donors were Caucasian adults from Nashville, Tennessee. Memory CD4+ cells were the fraction left after CD45RA+ naive selection. The data derive from a study of shared clonotypes between healthy human individuals. TCRdb's copy holds only in-frame clones and misses some; the assay was immunoSEQ multiplex PCR. The sample records about 2.5 million clones, 92% being singletons. The V gene's germline CDR1 is MGHDK and CDR2 SYGVNS. J lost 3 bases, V lost 3 bases, and 7 bases had no gene match. CDR3 length equals 15 residues. The chain couples TRBV25-1 to TRBJ1-2; TRBD1 aligns across 7 bases. This clonotype originated in a man between 18 and 29 years old in good health. Some clones in this sample may be carry-over from other donors' samples. The sequenced material came from naive CD4+ T cells from PBMCs. Subset indicated: CD45RA+ positively selected. CDR3 coding DNA: TGTGCCAGCAGTGATCCCCCCGACAGGGACTATGGCTACACCTTC. This encodes CASSDPPDRDYGYTF.